This T cell receptor beta chain was captured in a study of T cells after yellow fever vaccination (dated by TCRdb to 2018 to 2020). Background for the entire study: The SMART-Seq v4 Ultra Low Input RNA kit was used to prepare libraries from fractions with low cell numbers. To track T-cell clones before and after primary and booster YFV17D yellow fever vaccination, bulk TCR alpha and beta repertoires were sequenced longitudinally. Blood was drawn at multiple timepoints before and after primary and secondary immunization, with bulk PBMC replicates and cell subsets isolated. Two healthy male donors made up the cohort, one aged 18 to 30 years and the other aged 30 to 39 years.

For this clonotype: Its specific antigen is unknown. Base qualities are not provided; no much larger clone lies one nucleotide away.

Broad study findings and their caveats: After the booster, most of the clones that had expanded following primary vaccination were detected again (around 97% of CD4 and around 87% of CD8), which suggests that memory was broadly maintained. Because only a couple of donors were included in the study, the extent to which the findings can be generalized is limited. A small fraction of clonotypes showed up in both the CD4 and CD8 compartments, probably as a result of convergent recombination. Computational filtering was required because FACS-sorted repertoires could contain abundant contaminating clonotypes from the bulk population. The secondary T-cell response was weaker than the primary response but faster, peaking on day 5 instead of day 15.

The intended sense of this specimen's treatment or condition label: live attenuated yellow fever vaccine strain. Two biological replicates of bulk PBMCs were collected at each blood-draw timepoint. PBMCs were isolated from peripheral blood using a standard Ficoll-Paque protocol. TriZol was used to extract RNA from bulk PBMCs, CD4 and CD8 fractions, and dextramer-positive and dextramer-negative fractions. V is reduced by 3 bases and J by 3 bases, leaving a spacing of 14 bases between them. The CDR3 numbers 15 residues from cysteine through phenylalanine. The read is trimmed to its CDR3 DNA, 45 bases read in frame from base 1. CDR1 MDHEN and CDR2 SYDVKM are derived from the germline V gene. Synthesis of TCR cDNA relied on 5'RACE template switching, a step that introduced a universal primer site along with unique molecular identifiers. Priming of cDNA synthesis was performed from both the TCR alpha and TCR beta constant segments. Library amplification involved two PCR steps, and the second step added sample barcodes and sequencing adapters. Libraries were sequenced on Illumina HiSeq 2500 (2x100 bp) or NovaSeq (2x150 bp). Per the source publication's procedure: MIGEC handled demultiplexing of reads and collapsing into UMI consensus sequences, while MiXCR performed V(D)J alignment. Using edgeR on replicate PBMC samples, clonotypes were called vaccine-responding if FDR was below 0.01 and the log2 fold change was above 5 up to day 15. Each bulk clonotype was labeled CD4 or CD8 based on which sequenced repertoire, CD4 or CD8, contained the clonotype at higher abundance. The raw public data were reprocessed by TCRdb itself: fastp quality trimming at Q25, MiXCR clonotype calling, in-frame beta chains only. Every distinct CDR3 protein forms one entry, paired with its most common genes and DNA. The V and J calls and clone size come from TCRdb's table, not from the authors' own analysis. This sample comprises 250,000 to 350,000 distinct CDR3 sequences, approximately 7% of them detected only once. The top ten clones comprise roughly a sixth of the sample.

The chain is assembled from TRBV28 and TRBJ2-5, with a weak D call of TRBD2 (6 bases match). This clonotype was sampled from a man between 18 and 35 years old who received the YFV17D yellow fever vaccine. The specimen comprised PBMCs, sampled 45 days after the first yellow fever vaccination. The CDR3 has the sequence CASSFGGDPKETQYF. The DNA is as follows: TGTGCCAGCAGTTTTGGCGGGGACCCTAAAGAGACCCAGTACTTC.